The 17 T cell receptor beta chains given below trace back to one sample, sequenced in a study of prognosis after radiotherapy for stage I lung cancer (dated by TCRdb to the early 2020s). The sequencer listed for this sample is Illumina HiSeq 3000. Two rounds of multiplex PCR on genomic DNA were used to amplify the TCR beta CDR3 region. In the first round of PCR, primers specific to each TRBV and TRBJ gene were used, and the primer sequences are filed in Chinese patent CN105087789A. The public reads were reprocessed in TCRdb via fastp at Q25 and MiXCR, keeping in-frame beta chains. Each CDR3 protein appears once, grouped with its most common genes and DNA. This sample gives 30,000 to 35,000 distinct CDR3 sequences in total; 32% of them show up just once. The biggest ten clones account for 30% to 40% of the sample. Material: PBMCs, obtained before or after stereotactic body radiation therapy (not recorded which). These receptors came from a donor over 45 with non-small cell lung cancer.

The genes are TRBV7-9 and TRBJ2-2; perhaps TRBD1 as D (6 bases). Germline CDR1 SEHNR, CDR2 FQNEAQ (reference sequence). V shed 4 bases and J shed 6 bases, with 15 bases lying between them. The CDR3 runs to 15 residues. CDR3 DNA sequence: TGTGCCAGCAGCTCTCAACAGGGTCGAGCCGGGGAGCTGTTTTTT. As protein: CASSSQQGRAGELFF.

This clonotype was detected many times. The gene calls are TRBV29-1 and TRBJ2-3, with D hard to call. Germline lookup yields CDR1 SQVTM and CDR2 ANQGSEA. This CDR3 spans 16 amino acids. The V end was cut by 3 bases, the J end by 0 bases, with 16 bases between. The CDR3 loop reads CSVELTWAASTDTQYF. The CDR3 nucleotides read TGCAGCGTTGAGCTAACTTGGGCCGCTAGCACAGATACGCAGTATTTT.

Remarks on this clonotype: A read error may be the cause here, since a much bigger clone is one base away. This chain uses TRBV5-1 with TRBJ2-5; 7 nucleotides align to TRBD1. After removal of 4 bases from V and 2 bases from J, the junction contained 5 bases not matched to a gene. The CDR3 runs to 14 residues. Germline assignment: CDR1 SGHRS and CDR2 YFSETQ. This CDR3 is CASSPGTVQETQYF. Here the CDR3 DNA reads TGCGCCAGCAGCCCCGGGACAGTGCAAGAGACCCAGTACTTC.

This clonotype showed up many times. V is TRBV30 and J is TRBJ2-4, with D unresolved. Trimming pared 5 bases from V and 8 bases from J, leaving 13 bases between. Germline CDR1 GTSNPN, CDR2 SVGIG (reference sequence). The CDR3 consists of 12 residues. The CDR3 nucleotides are TGTGCCTGGTCCCAACCCGGAGACATTCAGTACTTC. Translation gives CAWSQPGDIQYF.

The CDR3, as DNA: TGTGCCAGCAGTCACGGACTAGTTAAGGGTAATGAGCAGTTCTTC. Translated, it gives CASSHGLVKGNEQFF. The rearrangement uses TRBV6-2 or TRBV6-3 and TRBJ2-1, with TRBD2 matching over 7 bases. Germline-derived CDR1 and CDR2 are MNHEY and SVGEGT. The CDR3 has 15 residues. J lost 7 bases, V lost 5 bases, and 11 bases had no gene match.

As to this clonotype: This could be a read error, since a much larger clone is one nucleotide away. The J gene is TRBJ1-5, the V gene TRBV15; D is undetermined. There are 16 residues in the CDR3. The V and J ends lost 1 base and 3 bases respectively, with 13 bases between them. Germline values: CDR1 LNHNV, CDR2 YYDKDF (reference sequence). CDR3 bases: TGTGCCACCAGCAGAGTAAGAGGATATATCAATCAGCCCCAGCATTTT. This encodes CATSRVRGYINQPQHF.

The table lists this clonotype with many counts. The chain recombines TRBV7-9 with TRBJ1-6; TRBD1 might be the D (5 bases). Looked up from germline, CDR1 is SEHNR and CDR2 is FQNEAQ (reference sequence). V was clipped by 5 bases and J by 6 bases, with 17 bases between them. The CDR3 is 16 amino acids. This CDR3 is CASSPTRDFFNSPLHF. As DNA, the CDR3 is TGTGCCAGCAGCCCGACGCGGGACTTTTTTAATTCACCCCTCCACTTT.

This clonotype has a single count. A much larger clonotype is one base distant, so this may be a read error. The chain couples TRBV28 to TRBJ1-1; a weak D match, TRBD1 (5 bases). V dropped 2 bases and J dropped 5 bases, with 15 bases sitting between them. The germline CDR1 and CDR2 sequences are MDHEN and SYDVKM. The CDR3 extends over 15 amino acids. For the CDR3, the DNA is TGTGCCAGCAGTTTAGCGTTAGGGCGGGGGACTGAAGCTTTCTTT. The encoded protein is CASSLALGRGTEAFF.

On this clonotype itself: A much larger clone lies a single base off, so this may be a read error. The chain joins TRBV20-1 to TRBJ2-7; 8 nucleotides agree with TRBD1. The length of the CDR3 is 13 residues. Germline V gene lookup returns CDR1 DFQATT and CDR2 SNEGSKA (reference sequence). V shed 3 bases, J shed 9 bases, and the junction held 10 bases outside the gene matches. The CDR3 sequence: CSASGDRGPRQYF. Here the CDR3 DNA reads TGCAGTGCTAGCGGAGACAGGGGCCCTCGGCAGTACTTC.

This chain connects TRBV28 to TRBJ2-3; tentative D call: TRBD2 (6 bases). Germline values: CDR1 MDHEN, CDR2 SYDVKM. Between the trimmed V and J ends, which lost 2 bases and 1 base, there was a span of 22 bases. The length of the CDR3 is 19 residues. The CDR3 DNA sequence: TGTGCCAGCAGTTTAGCGCAGTTTCGCATAGCGGAGCGCACAGATACGCAGTATTTT. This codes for CASSLAQFRIAERTDTQYF.

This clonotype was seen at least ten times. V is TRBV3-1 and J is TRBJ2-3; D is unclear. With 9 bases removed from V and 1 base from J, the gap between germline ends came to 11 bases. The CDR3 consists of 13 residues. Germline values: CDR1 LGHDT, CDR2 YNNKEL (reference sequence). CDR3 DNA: TGTGCCAGTCGAGACACGGGCACAGATACGCAGTATTTT. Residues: CASRDTGTDTQYF.

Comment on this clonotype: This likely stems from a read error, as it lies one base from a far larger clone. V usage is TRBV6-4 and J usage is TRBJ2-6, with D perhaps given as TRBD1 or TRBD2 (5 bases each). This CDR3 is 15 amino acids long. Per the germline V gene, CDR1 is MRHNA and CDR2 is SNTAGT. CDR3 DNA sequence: TGTGCCAGCAGTCGGCAGGGACCCGGGGCCAACGTCATGACTTTC. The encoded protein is CASSRQGPGANVMTF.

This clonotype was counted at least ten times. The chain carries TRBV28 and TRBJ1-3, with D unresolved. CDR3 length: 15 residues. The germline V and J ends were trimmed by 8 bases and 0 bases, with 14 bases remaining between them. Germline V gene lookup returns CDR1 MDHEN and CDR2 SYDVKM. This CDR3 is CASSYGVSSGNTIYF. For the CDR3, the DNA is TGTGCCAGCTCTTACGGTGTGTCCTCTGGAAACACCATATATTTT.

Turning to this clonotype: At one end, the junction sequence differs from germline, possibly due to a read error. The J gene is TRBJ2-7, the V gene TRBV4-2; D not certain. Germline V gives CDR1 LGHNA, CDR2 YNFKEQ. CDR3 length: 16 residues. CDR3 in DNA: TGTGACAGCAGCCAAGATTTTGCCAGGAGCTCCTACGAGCAATACTTC. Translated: CDSSQDFARSSYEQYF.

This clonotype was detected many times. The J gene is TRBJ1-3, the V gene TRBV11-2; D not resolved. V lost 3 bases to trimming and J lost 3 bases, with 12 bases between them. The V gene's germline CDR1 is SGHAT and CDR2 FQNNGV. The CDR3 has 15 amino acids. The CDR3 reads CASSFEVMGGNTIYF. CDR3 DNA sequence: TGTGCCAGCAGCTTTGAAGTGATGGGTGGAAACACCATATATTTT.

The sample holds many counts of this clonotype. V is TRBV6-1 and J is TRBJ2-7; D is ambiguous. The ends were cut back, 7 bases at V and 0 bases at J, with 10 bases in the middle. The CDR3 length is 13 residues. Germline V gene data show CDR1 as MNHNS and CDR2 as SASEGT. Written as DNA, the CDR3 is TGTGCCAGCACTATCCCGAGCTCCTACGAGCAGTACTTC. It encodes CASTIPSSYEQYF.

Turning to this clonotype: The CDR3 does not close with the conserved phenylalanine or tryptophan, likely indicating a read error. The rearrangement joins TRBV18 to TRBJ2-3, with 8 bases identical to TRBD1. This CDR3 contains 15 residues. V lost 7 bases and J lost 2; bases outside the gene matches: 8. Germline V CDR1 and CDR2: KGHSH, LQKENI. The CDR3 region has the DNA TGTGCCAGCTGCCGGACAGGGCAGGCCACAGATACGCAGTATCTT. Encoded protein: CASCRTGQATDTQYL.